The clone carrying this T cell receptor beta chain has only one observation. The antigen is not known. The entry originates in a study of lymphopenia after photon versus proton radiotherapy. Some clones are missing from TCRdb's copy, which holds only in-frame ones; the method was immunoSEQ multiplex PCR. The sample carries fewer than 30,000 clones, 87% recorded once. Study-wide findings and caveats: Post-nadir TCR diversity decline inversely tracked overall survival among those who died. Oligoclonal CD8+ Temra expansion after nadir drove photon patients' diversity drop. Photon-treated patients lost naive T cells and TCR diversity; proton-treated stayed stable.

The origin of this receptor is a middle-aged man with gastric cancer. Sequenced material: peripheral blood, taken from a patient treated with photon-based radiotherapy.

The CDR3 DNA reads as TGTGCCAGCAGAACCCACAGGTTGAGGGCTGAAGCTTTCTTT. Translated: CASRTHRLRAEAFF. V and J are TRBV6-1 and TRBJ1-1, with a weak D call TRBD1 (5 bases). The CDR3 runs to 14 residues. CDR1 MNHNS and CDR2 SASEGT come from the germline V gene. V lost 6 bases to trimming and J lost 6 bases, with 17 bases between them.